Listed below are T cell receptor beta chains from one sample, sequenced in a study of cytomegalovirus exposure and HLA in healthy donors. Assay: immunoSEQ multiplex PCR; the TCRdb copy retains only in-frame clones and omits some. The table shows 200,000 to 250,000 clones, with approximately 90% occurring only once. The specimen was PBMCs. The receptor source for this set is a woman in her late teens or twenties in good health and CMV-seronegative. The CDR3 runs from the conserved cysteine through the conserved F or W. A D gene is named only where the DNA matches it firmly. Rows give clone size only sometimes, using once, few, many, or a class for an expanded clone.

clone size: .; V gene: TRBV5-5; J gene: TRBJ1-2; D gene: TRBD1; CDR3 DNA: TGTGCCAGCAGGGAACCGGACAGGGGCAACTATGGCTACACCTTC; CDR3 protein: CASREPDRGNYGYTF
clone size: .; V gene: TRBV5-5; J gene: TRBJ2-2; D gene: .; CDR3 DNA: TGTGCCAGCAGCTTGGCAGCGAACACCGGGGAGCTGTTTTTT; CDR3 protein: CASSLAANTGELFF
clone size: .; V gene: TRBV7-2; J gene: TRBJ2-3; D gene: TRBD2; CDR3 DNA: TGTGCCAGCAAATATTCGGGAGGGCGCACAGATACGCAGTATTTT; CDR3 protein: CASKYSGGRTDTQYF
clone size: .; V gene: TRBV5-1; J gene: TRBJ2-3; D gene: TRBD2; CDR3 DNA: TGCGCCAGCAGCTTGGTCGACTTCCGGGGGGTGCGGGGGGACCGGGATACGCAGTATTTT; CDR3 protein: CASSLVDFRGVRGDRDTQYF
clone size: .; V gene: TRBV2; J gene: TRBJ1-3; D gene: .; CDR3 DNA: TGTGCCAGCAGTTTAAACTCTGGAAACACCATATATTTT; CDR3 protein: CASSLNSGNTIYF
clone size: .; V gene: TRBV11-2; J gene: TRBJ1-1; D gene: TRBD1; CDR3 DNA: TGTGCCAGCAGCGACGACAGGGTCACTGAAGCTTTCTTT; CDR3 protein: CASSDDRVTEAFF
clone size: .; V gene: TRBV27; J gene: TRBJ2-7; D gene: .; CDR3 DNA: TGTGCCAGCAGTCTTCGGGGTTCCCCTTACGAGCAGTACTTC; CDR3 protein: CASSLRGSPYEQYF
clone size: .; V gene: TRBV9; J gene: TRBJ1-1; D gene: .; CDR3 DNA: TGTGCCAGCAGCGTATACGACAGCTTGAACACTGAAGCTTTCTTT; CDR3 protein: CASSVYDSLNTEAFF
clone size: .; V gene: TRBV6-1; J gene: TRBJ2-7; D gene: TRBD1; CDR3 DNA: TGTGCCAGCAGTGAAGCGGCCGGGACAGCGATCTACGGGCAGTACTTC; CDR3 protein: CASSEAAGTAIYGQYF
clone size: few; V gene: TRBV6-1; J gene: TRBJ1-6; D gene: TRBD1; CDR3 DNA: TGTGCCAGCAGTGAATCGACAGGGGGCACGCCCCTCCACTTT; CDR3 protein: CASSESTGGTPLHF
clone size: .; V gene: TRBV11-2; J gene: TRBJ2-4; D gene: .; CDR3 DNA: TGTGCCAGCAGCTTAGATCACAGGGCGGAAAACATTCAGTACTTC; CDR3 protein: CASSLDHRAENIQYF
clone size: .; V gene: TRBV7-9; J gene: TRBJ2-7; D gene: .; CDR3 DNA: TGTGCCAGCAGCTTAGTTTCAGGCTACGAGCAGTACTTC; CDR3 protein: CASSLVSGYEQYF
clone size: .; V gene: TRBV10-1; J gene: TRBJ2-3; D gene: .; CDR3 DNA: TGCGCCAGCAGTCCTAGTGGAGATACGCAGTATTTT; CDR3 protein: CASSPSGDTQYF
clone size: .; V gene: TRBV7-6; J gene: TRBJ1-6; D gene: TRBD1; CDR3 DNA: TGTGCCAGCAGAGACCGGGACAGAAATTCACCCCTCCACTTT; CDR3 protein: CASRDRDRNSPLHF
clone size: .; V gene: TRBV5-1; J gene: TRBJ1-1; D gene: TRBD1; CDR3 DNA: TGCGCCAGCAGCGCAACCCAGGGGGCCTTAAACACTGAAGCTTTCTTT; CDR3 protein: CASSATQGALNTEAFF
clone size: .; V gene: TRBV5-6; J gene: TRBJ1-2; D gene: TRBD1; CDR3 DNA: TGTGCCAGCAGCGCCCTCGGACAGGGTTATGGCTACACCTTC; CDR3 protein: CASSALGQGYGYTF
clone size: once; V gene: TRBV5-6; J gene: TRBJ2-1; D gene: TRBD2; CDR3 DNA: TGTGCCAGCAGCTTGACGGGACTAGCGGGAGGGCCGCTTGAGCAGTTCTTC; CDR3 protein: CASSLTGLAGGPLEQFF
clone size: .; V gene: TRBV25-1; J gene: TRBJ1-6; D gene: TRBD1; CDR3 DNA: TGTGCCAGCAGTGACAACAGGGGGCGGGGTTCACCCCTCCACTTT; CDR3 protein: CASSDNRGRGSPLHF
clone size: .; V gene: TRBV19; J gene: TRBJ2-2; D gene: .; CDR3 DNA: TGTGCCAGTAGTGTCTTAGCGGTCACCGGGGAGCTGTTTTTT; CDR3 protein: CASSVLAVTGELFF
clone size: .; V gene: TRBV4-1; J gene: TRBJ2-7; D gene: .; CDR3 DNA: TGCGCCAGCAGCCTGCGACAGACCTACGAGCAGTACTTC; CDR3 protein: CASSLRQTYEQYF
clone size: .; V gene: TRBV15; J gene: TRBJ1-3; D gene: .; CDR3 DNA: TGTGCCACCAGCAGAGGCAACCTTGAGGGAAACACCATATATTTT; CDR3 protein: CATSRGNLEGNTIYF
clone size: .; V gene: TRBV9; J gene: TRBJ2-1; D gene: TRBD2; CDR3 DNA: TGTGCCAGCAGCGTTGGCGGGAGGGTCTACTACAATGAGCAGTTCTTC; CDR3 protein: CASSVGGRVYYNEQFF
clone size: .; V gene: TRBV12-5; J gene: TRBJ1-1; D gene: .; CDR3 DNA: TGTGCTAGTGGTTTTGGGGGGGGCGCGGCTGAAGCTTTCTTT; CDR3 protein: CASGFGGGAAEAFF
clone size: .; V gene: TRBV5-6; J gene: TRBJ2-7; D gene: .; CDR3 DNA: TGTGCCAGCAGCTTGGTTTCAACAGGCCCCCACGAGCAGTACTTC; CDR3 protein: CASSLVSTGPHEQYF
clone size: once; V gene: TRBV19; J gene: TRBJ1-5; D gene: .; CDR3 DNA: TGTGCCAGTAGTACGCGCGTGAGCAATCAGCCCCAGCATTTT; CDR3 protein: CASSTRVSNQPQHF
clone size: few; V gene: TRBV5-4; J gene: TRBJ2-7; D gene: .; CDR3 DNA: TGTGCCAGCAGCCCCCAGGCGGGTGCCTCCTACGAGCAGTACTTC; CDR3 protein: CASSPQAGASYEQYF
clone size: .; V gene: TRBV6-1; J gene: TRBJ1-2; D gene: TRBD1; CDR3 DNA: TGTGCCATCAGTGAAGCAGTCGGACAGGGGTGGTATGGCTACACCTTC; CDR3 protein: CAISEAVGQGWYGYTF
clone size: few; V gene: TRBV29-1; J gene: TRBJ2-3; D gene: .; CDR3 DNA: TGCAGCGTTGAAGGCGGTAGCACAGATACGCAGTATTTT; CDR3 protein: CSVEGGSTDTQYF
clone size: once; V gene: TRBV7-2; J gene: TRBJ1-3; D gene: TRBD1; CDR3 DNA: TGTGCCAGCAGGCCTACAGGGGGCACTGGAAACACCATATATTTT; CDR3 protein: CASRPTGGTGNTIYF
clone size: .; V gene: TRBV4-2; J gene: TRBJ2-2; D gene: .; CDR3 DNA: TGTGCCAGCAGCCACGCCGGACTTGGCGACGGGGAGCTGTTTTTT; CDR3 protein: CASSHAGLGDGELFF
clone size: .; V gene: TRBV2; J gene: TRBJ1-5; D gene: TRBD1; CDR3 DNA: TGTGCCAGGGGGGGGACAGGGAGCAATCAGCCCCAGCATTTT; CDR3 protein: CARGGTGSNQPQHF
clone size: .; V gene: TRBV6-5; J gene: TRBJ2-7; D gene: TRBD2; CDR3 DNA: TGTGCCAGCAGTTACTCGCAGGGACTAGCGGTATACGAGCAGTACTTC; CDR3 protein: CASSYSQGLAVYEQYF
clone size: few; V gene: TRBV14; J gene: TRBJ1-2; D gene: .; CDR3 DNA: TGTGCCAGCAGCCAAGACGCTGCGGCATTC; CDR3 protein: CASSQDAAAF
clone size: .; V gene: TRBV5-5; J gene: TRBJ1-5; D gene: TRBD1; CDR3 DNA: TGTGCCAGCAGCCACGGGACAGGGGCCAATAATCAGCCCCAGCATTTT; CDR3 protein: CASSHGTGANNQPQHF
clone size: .; V gene: TRBV7-2; J gene: TRBJ1-4; D gene: TRBD1; CDR3 DNA: TGTGCCAGCAGCTGGGACAGCCATAATGAAAAACTGTTTTTT; CDR3 protein: CASSWDSHNEKLFF
clone size: .; V gene: TRBV12-2; J gene: TRBJ2-3; D gene: .; CDR3 DNA: .; CDR3 protein: CASRLSRWWGQGALAGVADTQYF
clone size: .; V gene: TRBV5-6; J gene: TRBJ1-4; D gene: .; CDR3 DNA: TGTGCCAGCAGCTTCGGTTTCGTTGCAACTAATGAAAAACTGTTTTTT; CDR3 protein: CASSFGFVATNEKLFF
clone size: .; V gene: TRBV6-1; J gene: TRBJ2-7; D gene: TRBD1; CDR3 DNA: TGTGCCAGCAAGGACAGGGCCGAGCAGTACTTC; CDR3 protein: CASKDRAEQYF
clone size: .; V gene: TRBV10-3; J gene: TRBJ1-1; D gene: .; CDR3 DNA: TGTGCCATCCGTATCCGAGGAGGGGATCACACTGAAGCTTTCTTT; CDR3 protein: CAIRIRGGDHTEAFF
clone size: .; V gene: TRBV9; J gene: TRBJ2-1; D gene: TRBD2; CDR3 DNA: TGTGCCAGCAGCGTCCCTACTCGGGGGGGGGTTTCCTACAATGAGCAGTTCTTC; CDR3 protein: CASSVPTRGGVSYNEQFF
clone size: .; V gene: TRBV6-5; J gene: TRBJ2-7; D gene: TRBD2; CDR3 DNA: TGTGCCAGCAGCCTCCTAGCGGGGGGGAACTACGAGCAGTACTTC; CDR3 protein: CASSLLAGGNYEQYF
clone size: .; V gene: TRBV6-5; J gene: TRBJ1-1; D gene: .; CDR3 DNA: TGTGCCAGCAGTTACTCACACAATCTAGACACTGAAGCTTTCTTT; CDR3 protein: CASSYSHNLDTEAFF
clone size: .; V gene: TRBV10-1; J gene: TRBJ2-1; D gene: TRBD2; CDR3 DNA: TGCGCCAGCAGTGAGGGAACTAGCGGTTACAATGAGCAGTTCTTC; CDR3 protein: CASSEGTSGYNEQFF
clone size: .; V gene: TRBV7-8; J gene: TRBJ2-7; D gene: .; CDR3 DNA: TGTGCCAGCAGCCCTCTAGCGCAGAGCTCCTACGAGCAGTACTTC; CDR3 protein: CASSPLAQSSYEQYF
clone size: .; V gene: TRBV10-3; J gene: TRBJ2-2; D gene: TRBD1; CDR3 DNA: TGTGCCATCAGCCAGACAGGGGACACCGGGGAGCTGTTTTTT; CDR3 protein: CAISQTGDTGELFF
clone size: once; V gene: TRBV29-1; J gene: TRBJ2-7; D gene: TRBD1; CDR3 DNA: TGCAGCGTAACCGGGACAGGGGGCAACGAGCAGTACTTC; CDR3 protein: CSVTGTGGNEQYF
clone size: .; V gene: TRBV4-3; J gene: TRBJ1-2; D gene: .; CDR3 DNA: TGCGCCAGCAGCCAAGGAATTGCGCCGGCTAACTATGGCTACACCTTC; CDR3 protein: CASSQGIAPANYGYTF
clone size: .; V gene: TRBV5-1; J gene: TRBJ2-3; D gene: TRBD2; CDR3 DNA: TGCGCCAGCAGCTTGGAAGGTCGCGGGGGGATTGATACGCAGTATTTT; CDR3 protein: CASSLEGRGGIDTQYF
clone size: once; V gene: TRBV28; J gene: TRBJ2-7; D gene: TRBD1; CDR3 DNA: TGTGCCAGCAGTTTGAGGACAGGATATTACGAGCAGTACTTC; CDR3 protein: CASSLRTGYYEQYF
clone size: .; V gene: TRBV2; J gene: TRBJ1-3; D gene: .; CDR3 DNA: TGTGCCAGCAGGGCCCGGGTTCGGGTCCACTCTGGAAACACCATATATTTT; CDR3 protein: CASRARVRVHSGNTIYF
clone size: once; V gene: TRBV19; J gene: TRBJ2-1; D gene: .; CDR3 DNA: TGTGCCAGTAGTACCGGATATGGGGGGTCTGAGCAGTTCTTC; CDR3 protein: CASSTGYGGSEQFF
clone size: .; V gene: TRBV19; J gene: TRBJ2-7; D gene: .; CDR3 DNA: TGTGCCAGTGGGGGGAAGGGAGTGTACGAGCAGTACTTC; CDR3 protein: CASGGKGVYEQYF
clone size: .; V gene: TRBV29-1; J gene: TRBJ2-1; D gene: TRBD2; CDR3 DNA: TGCAGCGTTGGAGGGAGGGCCAGGAATGAGCAGTTCTTC; CDR3 protein: CSVGGRARNEQFF